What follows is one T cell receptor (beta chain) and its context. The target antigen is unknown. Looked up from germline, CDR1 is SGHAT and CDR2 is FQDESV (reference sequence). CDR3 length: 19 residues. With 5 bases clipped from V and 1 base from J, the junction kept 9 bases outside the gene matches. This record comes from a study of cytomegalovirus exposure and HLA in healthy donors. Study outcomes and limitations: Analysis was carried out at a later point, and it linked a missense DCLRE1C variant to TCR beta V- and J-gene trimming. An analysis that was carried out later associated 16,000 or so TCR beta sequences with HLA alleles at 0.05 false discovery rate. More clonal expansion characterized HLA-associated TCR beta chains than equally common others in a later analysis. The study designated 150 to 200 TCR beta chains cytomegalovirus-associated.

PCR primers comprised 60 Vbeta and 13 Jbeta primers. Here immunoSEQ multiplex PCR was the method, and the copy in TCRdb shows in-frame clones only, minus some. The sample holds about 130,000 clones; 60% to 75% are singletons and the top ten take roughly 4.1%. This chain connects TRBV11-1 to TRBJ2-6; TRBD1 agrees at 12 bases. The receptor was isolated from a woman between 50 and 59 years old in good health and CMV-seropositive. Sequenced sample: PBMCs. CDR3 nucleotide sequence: TGTGCCAGCAGCCCGCTGGGGACAGGGGGCGTTTCTGGGGCCAACGTCCTGACTTTC. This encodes CASSPLGTGGVSGANVLTF. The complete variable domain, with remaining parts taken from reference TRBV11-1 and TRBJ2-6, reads EAEVAQSPRYKITEKSQAVAFWCDPISGHATLYWYRQILGQGPELLVQFQDESVVDDSQLPKDRFSAERLKGVDSTLKIQPAELGDSAMYLCASSPLGTGGVSGANVLTFGAGSRLTVL.